This T cell receptor (beta chain) was observed in a study of vaccination effects on CD4 cells after COVID-19. Germline-derived CDR1 and CDR2 are LGHDT and YNNKEL (reference sequence). V was clipped by 0 bases and J by 3 bases, with 15 bases between them. The CDR3 sequence is 16 residues long. General study points: The study found marked clonal contraction of infection- and vaccine-induced clones late after vaccination. Common cold coronavirus cross-reactivity was shown by only 1 of 255 vaccine-induced clones in healthy vaccinees.

TCRdb's table, derived via immunoSEQ multiplex PCR, lists solely in-frame clones and lacks some. The sample consists of around 24,000 clones, 74% of them appearing once. Sequencing in the ViraFEST assay came after antigen-specific CD4+ T cells had been expanded with viral peptide pools, which were used to stimulate PBMC. Investigators separated out CD4+ T cells once less than 11 days of culture had passed. Vaccine recipients, nucleocapsid antibody negative, had no prior SARS-CoV-2 infection. Researchers reported culturing 2.1 million or so PBMC in each well, adding roughly 10 IU/ml IL-2 and approximately 10 ug/ml peptides. This clone was seen a handful of times. Antigen unknown.

The rearrangement links TRBV3-1 (or the pseudogene TRBV3-2) to TRBJ2-7; a weak D match, TRBD2 (6 bases). This specimen was CD4+ T cells from PBMCs cultured with SARS-CoV-2 spike peptides, taken before COVID-19 vaccination. This receptor was taken from a human donor who received a COVID-19 vaccine. CDR3 in amino acids: CASSQESSGLYYEQYF. DNA for the CDR3: TGTGCCAGCAGCCAAGAGAGCAGCGGGCTCTACTACGAGCAGTACTTC.